This T cell receptor beta chain was sequenced for a study of T cell repertoires in cytomegalovirus infection. Overall study context: Indicated by public TCR beta signatures were CMV infection and matching HLA type.

TCRdb redid the calling of the reads with MiXCR, one entry per CDR3 protein. The sample includes 830,000 or so distinct CDR3 sequences, approximately 32% seen only once; the top ten take under 15%. Notes on the study in general: Public TCR beta family frequency separated CMV-and-HLA carriers, including in an independent cohort.

This clonotype was detected only a few times. Antigen: not known. Germline V lookup: CDR1 SGHVS, CDR2 FNYEAQ. The CDR3 length is 17 residues. The V segment lost 5 bases and the J segment 9 bases; nucleotides outside the gene matches: 13. The chain couples TRBV7-6 to TRBJ1-6; 10 bases agree with TRBD1. The input for sequencing was cultured CD8+ T cells from PBMCs, taken from culture after CMV antigen stimulation. This receptor was taken from a human donor in good health (CMV status not recorded). Some clones in this sample may be carry-over from other donors' samples. The CDR3 DNA follows: TGTGCCAGCAGCGCTCGGGACAGGGGTTTTTTGGGTTCACCCCTCCACTTT. Translated, it gives CASSARDRGFLGSPLHF.